This is a list of T cell receptor beta chains from one sample in a study of response to subunit inactivated influenza vaccine. Each CDR3 protein is one row after TCRdb ran MiXCR on the RT-PCR reads. Of hundreds of thousands of distinct CDR3 sequences listed, roughly 8.2% are singletons. The material sequenced was PBMCs from blood, taken around 2 years after vaccination. The receptors were gathered from a man aged 50-75 years who received an inactivated influenza vaccine. CDR3s include the opening cysteine and the closing phenylalanine or tryptophan. D genes are given only for firm matches. Some rows have no size entry. The others give once, few or many, or a class for an expanded clone.

j_gene: TRBJ1-6
abundance: .
v_gene: TRBV25-1
d_gene: .
CDR3aa: CASSEGPRRSPLHF
CDR3nt: TGTGCCAGCAGTGAAGGGCCAAGGCGCTCACCCCTCCACTTT

j_gene: TRBJ1-2
abundance: .
v_gene: TRBV30
d_gene: TRBD1
CDR3aa: CAWSVQTGGYGYTF
CDR3nt: TGTGCCTGGAGTGTACAAACAGGGGGATATGGCTACACCTTC

j_gene: TRBJ1-2
abundance: few
v_gene: TRBV3-1
d_gene: .
CDR3aa: CASSQVGLDAWEGYTF
CDR3nt: TGTGCCAGCAGCCAAGTAGGGCTGGACGCGTGGGAAGGCTACACCTTC

j_gene: TRBJ1-2
abundance: .
v_gene: TRBV7-8
d_gene: .
CDR3aa: CASSLAGRNFYGYTF
CDR3nt: TGTGCCAGCAGCTTAGCGGGACGGAACTTCTATGGCTACACCTTC

j_gene: TRBJ2-3
abundance: few
v_gene: TRBV24-1
d_gene: .
CDR3aa: CATSGKAGTDTQYF
CDR3nt: TGTGCCACCTCAGGGAAGGCGGGCACAGATACGCAGTATTTT

j_gene: TRBJ2-1
abundance: .
v_gene: TRBV29-1
d_gene: TRBD2
CDR3aa: CSVGGTSGSNHNEQFF
CDR3nt: TGCAGCGTAGGAGGGACTAGCGGGAGCAATCACAATGAGCAGTTCTTC

j_gene: TRBJ2-1
abundance: .
v_gene: TRBV2
d_gene: .
CDR3aa: CASSVLPGQHEQFF
CDR3nt: TGTGCCAGCAGTGTTCTACCAGGGCAACATGAGCAGTTCTTC

j_gene: TRBJ1-5
abundance: .
v_gene: TRBV12-3/TRBV12-4
d_gene: .
CDR3aa: CASSELEGSNQPQHF
CDR3nt: TGTGCCAGCAGCGAGCTTGAGGGAAGCAATCAGCCCCAGCATTTT

j_gene: TRBJ2-2
abundance: .
v_gene: TRBV5-4
d_gene: .
CDR3aa: CASSPRGAVGELFF
CDR3nt: TGTGCCAGCAGCCCCCGGGGGGCAGTCGGGGAGCTGTTTTTT

j_gene: TRBJ2-5
abundance: many
v_gene: TRBV6-5
d_gene: TRBD2
CDR3aa: CASSLQLAGVEETQYF
CDR3nt: TGTGCCAGCAGTTTGCAACTAGCGGGAGTAGAAGAGACCCAGTACTTC

j_gene: TRBJ2-3
abundance: many
v_gene: TRBV9
d_gene: .
CDR3aa: CASSVGPAGTDTQYF
CDR3nt: TGTGCCAGCAGCGTGGGACCCGCGGGCACAGATACGCAGTATTTT

j_gene: TRBJ2-5
abundance: few
v_gene: TRBV7-2
d_gene: .
CDR3aa: CASSLGPGEGGKTQYF
CDR3nt: TGTGCCAGCAGCTTAGGCCCAGGGGAAGGTGGAAAGACCCAGTACTTC

j_gene: TRBJ2-5
abundance: many
v_gene: TRBV5-1
d_gene: .
CDR3aa: CASRRGLQETQYF
CDR3nt: TGCGCCAGCAGAAGGGGACTTCAAGAGACCCAGTACTTC

j_gene: TRBJ2-7
abundance: few
v_gene: TRBV4-2
d_gene: .
CDR3aa: CASSNGRSYEQYF
CDR3nt: TGTGCCAGCAGTAACGGCAGGTCCTACGAGCAGTACTTC

j_gene: TRBJ1-6
abundance: .
v_gene: TRBV4-3
d_gene: .
CDR3aa: CASSQEPWGNSPLHF
CDR3nt: TGCGCCAGCAGCCAAGAGCCCTGGGGTAATTCACCCCTCCACTTT

j_gene: TRBJ2-1
abundance: few
v_gene: TRBV12-3/TRBV12-4
d_gene: TRBD2
CDR3aa: CASRTGTSGWDEQFF
CDR3nt: TGTGCCAGCAGGACCGGGACTAGCGGGTGGGATGAGCAGTTCTTC

j_gene: TRBJ2-7
abundance: few
v_gene: TRBV4-3
d_gene: .
CDR3aa: CASSQDSGPAYEQYF
CDR3nt: TGCGCCAGCAGCCAAGATTCAGGCCCTGCCTACGAGCAGTACTTC

j_gene: TRBJ2-7
abundance: few
v_gene: TRBV6-5
d_gene: .
CDR3aa: CASSYSWMPRYEQYF
CDR3nt: TGTGCCAGCAGTTACTCGTGGATGCCCCGCTACGAGCAGTACTTC

j_gene: TRBJ1-2
abundance: .
v_gene: TRBV4-2
d_gene: TRBD1
CDR3aa: CASSQASGQGHYGYTF
CDR3nt: TGTGCCAGCAGCCAAGCGTCGGGACAGGGGCACTATGGCTACACCTTC

j_gene: TRBJ1-6
abundance: many
v_gene: TRBV20-1
d_gene: TRBD1
CDR3aa: CSAPDRTAVNSPLHF
CDR3nt: TGCAGTGCTCCGGACAGGACTGCAGTTAATTCACCCCTCCACTTT

j_gene: TRBJ2-4
abundance: many
v_gene: TRBV11-2
d_gene: .
CDR3aa: CALDLHIQYF
CDR3nt: TGTGCCCTCGATCTCCACATTCAGTACTTC

j_gene: TRBJ1-4
abundance: .
v_gene: TRBV5-1
d_gene: TRBD1
CDR3aa: CASSLGDRDNEKLFF
CDR3nt: TGCGCCAGCAGCTTGGGGGACAGAGATAATGAAAAACTGTTTTTT